This T cell receptor beta chain was retrieved from a study of blood T cell repertoires in COVID-19. The wider study: Both acute and convalescent COVID-19 samples were obtained from the United States, Italy and Spain. PBMCs, B-cell-depleted T cells, or T cells were the source of the cDNA or gDNA that made up the material.

Original data processing: Estimated nucleated cell counts came from reference gene primer amplification. TCRdb keeps only in-frame clones here, not all; method: immunoSEQ multiplex PCR. The DNA gave D and trimming, while V, J and clone size come from that table. The sample lists 100,000 or so clones; about four fifths were seen once. Trimming cost V 3 bases and J 0 bases; bases outside gene matches: 4. Germline-derived CDR1 and CDR2 are DFQATT and SNEGSKA (reference sequence). The CDR3 loop spans 14 amino acids. The gene calls are TRBV20-1 and TRBJ1-1; TRBD1 aligns across 7 bases. Sequencing used peripheral blood. The TCR was taken from a human donor in a cohort sampled during active COVID-19. CDR3 in DNA: TGCAGTGCTAGTATGGGACAGATGAACACTGAAGCTTTCTTT. It codes for CSASMGQMNTEAFF.